The clone carrying this T cell receptor beta chain was counted only a few times. An end of the junction does not agree with germline; a read error may underlie this. Per germline, CDR1 SEHNR and CDR2 FQNEAQ (reference sequence). The CDR3 is made up of 12 amino acids. This sample stems from a study of T cells after yellow fever vaccination. Using its own MiXCR run on the 5' RACE reads, TCRdb lists one record per CDR3 protein. This sample has some 68,000 distinct CDR3 sequences, with approximately 7% found just once. The source material was CD8+ T cells sorted from PBMCs, sampled about 49 days after the first yellow fever vaccination. The clonotype comes from a man aged 18 to 30 who received the YFV17D yellow fever vaccine. The chain has TRBV7-9 and TRBJ2-7; D is perhaps TRBD1 or TRBD2 (5 bases each). CDR3 bases: TGTGCCAGCAGCCGGGGCGCCGGCAGCTTGGACTTC. Translating gives CASSRGAGSLDF.